A selection of T cell receptor beta chains follows, all from one sample in a study of regulatory T cells in long-lasting Graves disease. TCRdb re-analysed the multiplex PCR reads in MiXCR, keeping a single row per CDR3 protein. Of 580,000 or so distinct CDR3 sequences listed, about 15% were seen once; the top ten hold 12%. The data were also submitted as part of a second study, on T cells in Graves' hyperthyroidism and ophthalmopathy.

This sample comprised peripheral blood mononuclear cells (PBMCs), obtained at new diagnosis, from a patient treated with antithyroid drugs. These receptors originate from a man aged 18 to 30 with Graves disease. Each CDR3 is given with its conserved first and last residue. Each record gives: CDR3 DNA, CDR3 protein, V gene, clone size, D gene, J gene. A D gene is named only where the DNA matches it firmly. A row's size may be missing; if present it is once, few, many or a size class.

TGCAGTGCCGACGCGACTAGCGGGAGTGGCAATGGGCAGTTCTTC	CSADATSGSGNGQFF	TRBV20-1	few	TRBD2	TRBJ2-1
TGTGCCAGCATTTTGACTAGCGGATCATACAATGAGCAGTTCTTC	CASILTSGSYNEQFF	TRBV6-1	many	TRBD2	TRBJ2-1
TGTGCCTCAGACAGGGGAGGAAAACTGTTTTTT	CASDRGGKLFF	TRBV30	NA	TRBD1	TRBJ1-4
TGTGCCAGCATTACGCGACTAGCGGTCCTTAGGGCAAGCACAGATACGCAGTATTTT	CASITRLAVLRASTDTQYF	TRBV27	few	TRBD2	TRBJ2-3
TGTGCCATCGTTGGCCCGACTTCCTACGAGCAGTACTTC	CAIVGPTSYEQYF	TRBV7-9	many	NA	TRBJ2-7
TGTGCCAGCAGGCCCACAGGGGTAGATGGCTACACCTTC	CASRPTGVDGYTF	TRBV12-3/TRBV12-4	many	TRBD1	TRBJ1-2
TGCAGTGCTAGAGAGCTTGGTGGAGGTGAGCAGTTCTTC	CSARELGGGEQFF	TRBV20-1	many	NA	TRBJ2-1
TGTGCCTGGAGGTGGGGGACTAATGAAAAACTGTTTTTT	CAWRWGTNEKLFF	TRBV30	NA	NA	TRBJ1-4
TGCAGTGCAACCCTTAGCGGGAGGGCCATGGATACGCAGTATTTT	CSATLSGRAMDTQYF	TRBV20-1	few	TRBD2	TRBJ2-3
TGCAGTGCTAGGACTAGGGGCTCCTACAATGAGCAGTTCTTC	CSARTRGSYNEQFF	TRBV20-1	many	NA	TRBJ2-1
TGTGCCAGCAGTGACGGTCCCACAGATACGCAGTATTTT	CASSDGPTDTQYF	TRBV2	many	NA	TRBJ2-3
TGTGCCAGCGTCAAGTGGGACACCGGGGAGCTGTTTTTT	CASVKWDTGELFF	TRBV27	NA	NA	TRBJ2-2
TGTGCCAGCAGCCAATTGTCTAGCGGGAGAGCCAAAAACATTCAGTACTTC	CASSQLSSGRAKNIQYF	TRBV3-1	NA	TRBD2	TRBJ2-4
TGTGCCAGCAGCCCTGGGACTAGCGGGTCAGATACGCAGTATTTT	CASSPGTSGSDTQYF	TRBV4-2	NA	TRBD2	TRBJ2-3
TGCAGTGCTAGGGGGAGAGGGGCTAATTCACCCCTCCACTTT	CSARGRGANSPLHF	TRBV20-1	NA	NA	TRBJ1-6
TGTGCCAGCAGGGGTATCTCCTCTAGCACAGATACGCAGTATTTT	CASRGISSSTDTQYF	TRBV2	many	NA	TRBJ2-3
TGTGCAGCCGGGAGGGCGGACGAGCAGTACTTC	CAAGRADEQYF	TRBV5-8	few	TRBD2	TRBJ2-7
TGCGCCAGCAGCTTGGGGGCTAGCGGGATCAACACAGATACGCAGTATTTT	CASSLGASGINTDTQYF	TRBV5-1	many	TRBD2	TRBJ2-3
TGCAGCGTTGAAGACACGTCGGACAACACTGAAGCTTTCTTT	CSVEDTSDNTEAFF	TRBV29-1	NA	NA	TRBJ1-1
TGTGCCAGCAGTGAAATCGGTCGGGGGGGCAGGGGCTATGGCTACACCTTC	CASSEIGRGGRGYGYTF	TRBV6-2/TRBV6-3	NA	NA	TRBJ1-2
TGTGCCAGCAGAGCGCAGTCAGGGGGCAATCAGCCCCAGCATTTT	CASRAQSGGNQPQHF	TRBV2	few	NA	TRBJ1-5
TGTGCCAGCAGCTTCCACAGGGGCCGTAGCAATGAGCAGTTCTTC	CASSFHRGRSNEQFF	TRBV7-8	NA	TRBD1	TRBJ2-1
TGCAGTGCCCTCCTCCCGGGGTGGGATGAAAAACTGTTTTTT	CSALLPGWDEKLFF	TRBV20-1	NA	NA	TRBJ1-4
TGTGACATCGGTGCTAGCGGGGGGGTCTTC	CDIGASGGVF	TRBV10-3	few	TRBD2	TRBJ2-1
TGTGCCAGCAGCCGGGACAACTCTGGAAACACCACATATTTT	CASSRDNSGNTTYF	TRBV11-2	few	NA	TRBJ1-3
TGCGCCAGCAGTCCAGGAGTTACCTACAATGAGCAGTTCTTC	CASSPGVTYNEQFF	TRBV5-1	many	NA	TRBJ2-1
TGTGCCAGTAGGCCGGAGGGGGTGAGGAACACTGAAGCTTTCTTT	CASRPEGVRNTEAFF	TRBV19	once	NA	TRBJ1-1
TGTGCCAGCAGCTACAGACTTAGCGGGCCCTACAATGAGCAGTTCTTC	CASSYRLSGPYNEQFF	TRBV14	NA	TRBD2	TRBJ2-1
TGTGCCATCAGCAGGGCTAGCGGGACAGATACGCAGTATTTT	CAISRASGTDTQYF	TRBV10-3	NA	TRBD2	TRBJ2-3
TGTGCCAGCAGTCCAGACAGCACTAATGAAAAACTGTTTTTT	CASSPDSTNEKLFF	TRBV12-3/TRBV12-4	many	NA	TRBJ1-4
TGCGCCAGCAGCAAAGACCCGGGGGGCACTGAAGCTTTCTTT	CASSKDPGGTEAFF	TRBV5-1	many	NA	TRBJ1-1